This TCR beta chain was observed in a study of blood T cell repertoires in COVID-19. Background on the study: Both acute and convalescent COVID-19 samples were obtained from the United States, Italy and Spain. PBMCs, B-cell-depleted T cells, or T cells were the source of the cDNA or gDNA that made up the material.

From germline, CDR1 is SGHVS and CDR2 FQNEAQ. This CDR3 comprises 17 residues. V dropped 1 base and J dropped 0; count of bases not matched to a gene: 3. Source study methods: Quantification of nucleated cells was approximated via reference gene primer amplification. The assay was immunoSEQ multiplex PCR, and TCRdb's table has in-frame clones only and misses some. V, J and clone size derive from that table, while D and trimming were established from the DNA sequence. The sample contains 250,000 to 350,000 clones, around 89% of which appear only once. This sequence was found in a woman in her forties or fifties with active or convalescent COVID-19. The chain carries TRBV7-8 and TRBJ1-3, with TRBD1 matching 10 bases. The sample was peripheral blood. The CDR3 region has the DNA TGTGCCAGCAGCTTAGTGGGACAGGGGACCTCTGGAAACACCATATATTTT. It is translated as CASSLVGQGTSGNTIYF.